This T cell receptor beta chain was captured in a study of identical twins. This clonotype was detected many times. The CDR3 is 16 amino acids. Germline CDR1 reads SSHAT; CDR2 reads FNYEAQ (reference sequence). J was trimmed by 2 bases and V by 5 bases; bases with no gene match: 8. One entry per CDR3 protein, called by TCRdb with MiXCR from the 5' RACE reads. The data show around 280,000 distinct CDR3 sequences, more than 6.5% seen once. The same data also contributed to another study, on yellow fever vaccine responses in identical twins.

The sample comprised memory (CD45RO+) T cells sorted from blood. This sequence originates from a woman in her late teens or twenties in good health. The V and J genes are TRBV7-7 and TRBJ2-3; the match to TRBD2 covers 9 bases. The CDR3 nucleotides read TGTGCCAGCAGCCCGCTAGCGGGACTACCCACAGATACGCAGTATTTT. This sequence encodes CASSPLAGLPTDTQYF.